This T cell receptor (beta chain) was sequenced during a study of identical twins. This clonotype has just a few counts. Its antigen is undetermined. A universal primer site arose from template switching, and cDNA bore unique molecular identifiers. TCRdb re-analysed the 5' RACE reads in MiXCR, keeping a single row per CDR3 protein. The data show 750,000 to 950,000 distinct CDR3 sequences, 10% to 15% seen once. CDR3 size: 16 residues. From germline, CDR1 is DFQATT and CDR2 SNEGSKA (reference sequence). With V trimmed by 5 bases and J by 3 bases, 8 bases remained unmatched. Everyone who donated was a healthy Caucasian. Points from the study as a whole: Excess sharing by twins proved weaker in beta out-of-frame sequences. Cross-sectional statistics, not tracking of the same donors, supported the conclusions.

In addition, the sample was reused for a study of yellow fever vaccine responses in identical twins.

The chain links TRBV20-1 to TRBJ2-3; 13 bases match TRBD2. This TCR came from a woman aged 18-29 years in good health. Sequencing used PBMCs. This CDR3 reads CSAPGPGLAGTDTQYF. CDR3 nucleotide sequence: TGCAGTGCTCCAGGGCCGGGACTAGCGGGGACAGATACGCAGTATTTT.